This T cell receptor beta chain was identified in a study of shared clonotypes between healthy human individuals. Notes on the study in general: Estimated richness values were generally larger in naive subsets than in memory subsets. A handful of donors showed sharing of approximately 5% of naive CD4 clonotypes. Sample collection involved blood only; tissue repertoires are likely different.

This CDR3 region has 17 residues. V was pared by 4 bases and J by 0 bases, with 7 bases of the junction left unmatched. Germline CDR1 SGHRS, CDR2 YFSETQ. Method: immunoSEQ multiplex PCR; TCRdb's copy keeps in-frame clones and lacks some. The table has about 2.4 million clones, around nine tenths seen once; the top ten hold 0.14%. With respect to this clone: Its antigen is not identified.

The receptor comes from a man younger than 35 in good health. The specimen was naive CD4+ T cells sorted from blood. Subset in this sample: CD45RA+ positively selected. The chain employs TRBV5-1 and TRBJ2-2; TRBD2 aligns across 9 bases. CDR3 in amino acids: CASSGPGLATNTGELFF. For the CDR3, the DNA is TGCGCCAGCAGCGGACCGGGACTAGCAACGAACACCGGGGAGCTGTTTTTT.